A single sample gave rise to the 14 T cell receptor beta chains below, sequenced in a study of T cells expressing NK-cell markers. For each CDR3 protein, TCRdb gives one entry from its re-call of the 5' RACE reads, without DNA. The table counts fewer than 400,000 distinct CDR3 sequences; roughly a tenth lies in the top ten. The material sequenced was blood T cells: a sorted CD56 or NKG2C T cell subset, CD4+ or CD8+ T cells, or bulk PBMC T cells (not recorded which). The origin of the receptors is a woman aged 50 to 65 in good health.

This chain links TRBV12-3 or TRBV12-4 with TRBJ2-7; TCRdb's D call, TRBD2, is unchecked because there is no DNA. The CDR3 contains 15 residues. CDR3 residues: CASSLGREGNYEQYF.

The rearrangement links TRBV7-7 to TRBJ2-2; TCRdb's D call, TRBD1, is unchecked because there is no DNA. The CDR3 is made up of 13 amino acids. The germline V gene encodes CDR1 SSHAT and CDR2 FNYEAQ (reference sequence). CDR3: CASSLYPHGELFF.

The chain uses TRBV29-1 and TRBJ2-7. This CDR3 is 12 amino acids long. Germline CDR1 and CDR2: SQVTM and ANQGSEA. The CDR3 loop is CSVRKGAHEQYF.

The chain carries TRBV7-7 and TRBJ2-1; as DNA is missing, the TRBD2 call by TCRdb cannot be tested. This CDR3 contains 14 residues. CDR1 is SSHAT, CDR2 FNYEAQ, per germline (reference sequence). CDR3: CASSLGRRSNEQFF.

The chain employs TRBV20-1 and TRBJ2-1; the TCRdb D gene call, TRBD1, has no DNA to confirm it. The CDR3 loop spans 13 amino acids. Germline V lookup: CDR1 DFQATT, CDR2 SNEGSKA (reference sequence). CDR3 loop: CSAPGQFYNEQFF.

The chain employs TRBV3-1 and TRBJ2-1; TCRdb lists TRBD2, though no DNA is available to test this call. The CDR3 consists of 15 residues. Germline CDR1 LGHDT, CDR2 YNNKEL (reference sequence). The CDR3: CASSQDQAGGREQFF.

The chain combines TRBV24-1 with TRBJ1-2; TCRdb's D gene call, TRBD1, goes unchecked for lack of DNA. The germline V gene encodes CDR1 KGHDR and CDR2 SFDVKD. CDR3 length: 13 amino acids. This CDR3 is CATSENDRNGYTF.

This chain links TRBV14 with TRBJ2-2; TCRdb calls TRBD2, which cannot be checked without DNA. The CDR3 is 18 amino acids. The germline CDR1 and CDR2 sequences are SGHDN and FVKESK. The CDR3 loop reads CASSQGTSGLRDTGELFF.

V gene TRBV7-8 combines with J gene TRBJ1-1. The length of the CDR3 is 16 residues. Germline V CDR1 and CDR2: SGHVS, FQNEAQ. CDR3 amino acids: CASSLGRAGQRTEAFF. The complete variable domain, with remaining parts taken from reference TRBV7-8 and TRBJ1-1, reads GAGVSQSPRYKVAKRGQDVALRCDPISGHVSLFWYQQALGQGPEFLTYFQNEAQLDKSGLPSDRFFAERPEGSVSTLKIQRTQQEDSAVYLCASSLGRAGQRTEAFFGQGTRLTVV.

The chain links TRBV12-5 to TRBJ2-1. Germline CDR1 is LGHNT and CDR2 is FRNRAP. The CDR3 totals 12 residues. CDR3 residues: CASGLTDNEQFF.

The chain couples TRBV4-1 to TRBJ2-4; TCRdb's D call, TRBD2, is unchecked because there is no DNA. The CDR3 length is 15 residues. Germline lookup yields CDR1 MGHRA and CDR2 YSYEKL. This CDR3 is CASSSSGSGKNIQYF.

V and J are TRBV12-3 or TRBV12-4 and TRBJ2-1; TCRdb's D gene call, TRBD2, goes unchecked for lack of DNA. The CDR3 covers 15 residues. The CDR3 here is CASSPTGTSLSEQFF.

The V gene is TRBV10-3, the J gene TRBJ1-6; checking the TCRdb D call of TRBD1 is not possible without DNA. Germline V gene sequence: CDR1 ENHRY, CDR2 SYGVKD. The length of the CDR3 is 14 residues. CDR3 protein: CAIKMETDNSPLHF.

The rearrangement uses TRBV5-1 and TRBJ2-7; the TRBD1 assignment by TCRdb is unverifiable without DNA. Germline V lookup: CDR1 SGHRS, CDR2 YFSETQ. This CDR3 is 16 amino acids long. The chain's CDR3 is CASSSPGGRMVYEQYF.